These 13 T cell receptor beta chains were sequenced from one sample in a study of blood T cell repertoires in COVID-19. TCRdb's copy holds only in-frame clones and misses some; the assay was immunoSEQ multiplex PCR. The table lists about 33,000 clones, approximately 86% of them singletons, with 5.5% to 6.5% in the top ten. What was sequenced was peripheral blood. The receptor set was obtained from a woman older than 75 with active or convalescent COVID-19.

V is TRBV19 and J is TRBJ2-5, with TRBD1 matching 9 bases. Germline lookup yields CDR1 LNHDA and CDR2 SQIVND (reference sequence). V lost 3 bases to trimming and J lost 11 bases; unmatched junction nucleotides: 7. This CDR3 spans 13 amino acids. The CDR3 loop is CASSMGQGVPQYF. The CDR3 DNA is TGTGCCAGTAGTATGGGACAGGGAGTTCCGCAGTACTTC.

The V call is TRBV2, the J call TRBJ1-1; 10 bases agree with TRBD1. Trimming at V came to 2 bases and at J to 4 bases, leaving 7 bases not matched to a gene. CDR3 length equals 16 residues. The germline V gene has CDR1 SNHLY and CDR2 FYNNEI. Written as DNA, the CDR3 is TGTGCCAGCAGTGAACTAGACAGGGGGCTCGGCACTGAAGCTTTCTTT. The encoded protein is CASSELDRGLGTEAFF.

The CDR3 reads CASSRYGQGNEQFF. CDR3 bases: TGCGCCAGCAGCCGATACGGACAGGGCAATGAGCAGTTCTTC. J is TRBJ2-1 and V is TRBV5-1, with 8 bases identical to TRBD1. The germline V gene has CDR1 SGHRS and CDR2 YFSETQ. V was pared by 4 bases and J by 6 bases, with 6 bases of the junction left unmatched. The CDR3 is 14 residues long.

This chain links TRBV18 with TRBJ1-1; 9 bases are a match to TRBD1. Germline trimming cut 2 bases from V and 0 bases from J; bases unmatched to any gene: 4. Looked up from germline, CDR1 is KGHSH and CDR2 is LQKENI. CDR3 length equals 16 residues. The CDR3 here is CASSPGTGLMNTEAFF. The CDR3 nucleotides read TGTGCCAGCTCACCAGGGACAGGGCTTATGAACACTGAAGCTTTCTTT. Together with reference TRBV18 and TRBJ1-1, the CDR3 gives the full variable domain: NAGVMQNPRHLVRRRGQEARLRCSPMKGHSHVYWYRQLPEEGLKFMVYLQKENIIDESGMPKERFSAEFPKEGPSILRIQQVVRGDSAAYFCASSPGTGLMNTEAFFGQGTRLTVV.

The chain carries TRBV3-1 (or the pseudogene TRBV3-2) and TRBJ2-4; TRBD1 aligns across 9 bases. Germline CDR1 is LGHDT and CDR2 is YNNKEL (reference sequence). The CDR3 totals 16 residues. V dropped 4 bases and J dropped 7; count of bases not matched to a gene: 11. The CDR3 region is CASSPQAPGQGNIQYF. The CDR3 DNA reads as TGTGCCAGCAGCCCCCAGGCCCCAGGACAGGGGAACATTCAGTACTTC.

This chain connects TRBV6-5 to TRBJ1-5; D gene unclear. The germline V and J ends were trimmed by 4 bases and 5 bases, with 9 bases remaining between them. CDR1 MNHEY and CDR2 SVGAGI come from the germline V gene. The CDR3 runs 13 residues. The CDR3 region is CASSSTGYQPQHF. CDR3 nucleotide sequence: TGTGCCAGCAGTTCCACGGGATATCAGCCCCAGCATTTT.

The CDR3 loop reads CASSPQAGRYGYTF. Here the CDR3 DNA reads TGTGCCAGCAGCCCTCAGGCAGGCCGCTATGGCTACACCTTC. The J gene is TRBJ1-2, the V gene TRBV5-6; D gene ambiguous. Germline V gene sequence: CDR1 SGHDT, CDR2 YYEEEE. The V end was cut by 4 bases, the J end by 4 bases, with 14 bases between. CDR3 length: 14 amino acids. Full variable domain (remainder filled in from reference TRBV5-6 and TRBJ1-2): DAGVTQSPTHLIKTRGQQVTLRCSPKSGHDTVSWYQQALGQGPQFIFQYYEEEERQRGNFPDRFSGHQFPNYSSELNVNALLLGDSALYLCASSPQAGRYGYTFGSGTRLTVV.

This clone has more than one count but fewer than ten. CDR3 amino acids: CASSEEGSVGNYGYTF. CDR3 DNA sequence: TGTGCCAGCAGTGAGGAGGGGAGTGTGGGTAACTATGGCTACACCTTC. The J gene is TRBJ1-2, the V gene TRBV2, with TRBD1 as a possible D gene (5 bases). Germline V gives CDR1 SNHLY, CDR2 FYNNEI. The ends were cut back, 3 bases at V and 1 base at J, with 15 bases in the middle. The length of the CDR3 is 16 residues.

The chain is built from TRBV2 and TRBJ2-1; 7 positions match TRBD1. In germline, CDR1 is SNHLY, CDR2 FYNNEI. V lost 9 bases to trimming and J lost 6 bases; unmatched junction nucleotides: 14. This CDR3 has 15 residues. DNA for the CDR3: TGTGCCAGTCATGGTTCCGGGACAGCAGGCAATGAGCAGTTCTTC. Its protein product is CASHGSGTAGNEQFF.

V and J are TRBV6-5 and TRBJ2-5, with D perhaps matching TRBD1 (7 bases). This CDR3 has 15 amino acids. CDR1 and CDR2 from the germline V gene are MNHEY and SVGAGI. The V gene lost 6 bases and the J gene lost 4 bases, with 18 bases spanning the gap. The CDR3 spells CASRAGQTIGETQYF. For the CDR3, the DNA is TGTGCCAGCAGGGCGGGACAGACGATCGGAGAGACCCAGTACTTC.

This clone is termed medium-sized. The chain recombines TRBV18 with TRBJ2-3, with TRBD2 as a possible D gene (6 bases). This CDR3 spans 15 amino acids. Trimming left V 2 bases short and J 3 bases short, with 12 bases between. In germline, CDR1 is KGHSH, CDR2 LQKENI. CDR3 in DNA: TGTGCCAGCTCACCATGGGGGGTCTGGACAGATACGCAGTATTTT. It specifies CASSPWGVWTDTQYF.

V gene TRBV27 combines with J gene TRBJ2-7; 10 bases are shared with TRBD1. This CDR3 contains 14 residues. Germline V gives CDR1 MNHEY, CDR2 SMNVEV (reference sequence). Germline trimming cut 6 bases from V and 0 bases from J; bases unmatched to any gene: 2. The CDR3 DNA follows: TGTGCCAGCAGCCGGGACAGGGGCTCCTACGAGCAGTACTTC. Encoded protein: CASSRDRGSYEQYF.

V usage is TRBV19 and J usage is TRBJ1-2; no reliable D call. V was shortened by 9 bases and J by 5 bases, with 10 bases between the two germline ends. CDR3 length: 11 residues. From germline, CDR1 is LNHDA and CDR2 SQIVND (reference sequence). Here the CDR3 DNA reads TGTGCCAGCAGTGTCGTATATGGCTACACCTTC. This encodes CASSVVYGYTF.